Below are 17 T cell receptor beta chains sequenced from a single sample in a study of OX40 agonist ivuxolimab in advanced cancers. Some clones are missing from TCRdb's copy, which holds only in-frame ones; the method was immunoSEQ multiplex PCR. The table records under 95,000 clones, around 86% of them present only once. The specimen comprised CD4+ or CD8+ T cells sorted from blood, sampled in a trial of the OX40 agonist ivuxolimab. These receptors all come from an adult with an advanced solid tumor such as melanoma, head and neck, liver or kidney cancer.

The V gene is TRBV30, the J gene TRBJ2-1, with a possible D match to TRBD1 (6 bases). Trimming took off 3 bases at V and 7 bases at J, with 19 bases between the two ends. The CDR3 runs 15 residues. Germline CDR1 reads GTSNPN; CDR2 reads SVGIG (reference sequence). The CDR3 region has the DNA TGTGCCTGGAGCCCCAGGGGAATTATGAGAAATGAGCAGTTCTTC. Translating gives CAWSPRGIMRNEQFF.

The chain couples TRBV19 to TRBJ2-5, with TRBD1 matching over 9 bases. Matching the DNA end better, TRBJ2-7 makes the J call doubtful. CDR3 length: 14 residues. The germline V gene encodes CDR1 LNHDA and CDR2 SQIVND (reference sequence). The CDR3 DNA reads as TGTGCCAGTAGGGACAGGGGTGGGGGCTACGAGCAGTACTTC. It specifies CASRDRGGGYEQYF.

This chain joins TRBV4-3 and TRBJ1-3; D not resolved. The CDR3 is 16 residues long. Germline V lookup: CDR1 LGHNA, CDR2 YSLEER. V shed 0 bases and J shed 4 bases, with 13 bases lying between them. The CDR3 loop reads CASSQDLLVIGNTIYF. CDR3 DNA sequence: TGCGCCAGCAGCCAAGATCTTTTGGTAATCGGAAACACCATATATTTT.

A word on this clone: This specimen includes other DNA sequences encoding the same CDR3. CDR3 loop: CASSLQGNNQPQHF. DNA for the CDR3: TGTGCCAGCAGTTTGCAGGGGAATAATCAGCCCCAGCATTTT. The chain couples TRBV27 to TRBJ1-5, with D perhaps TRBD1 (6 bases). Germline V lookup: CDR1 MNHEY, CDR2 SMNVEV (reference sequence). Trimming removed 3 bases from V and 4 bases from J, with 10 bases in between. The CDR3 contains 14 residues.

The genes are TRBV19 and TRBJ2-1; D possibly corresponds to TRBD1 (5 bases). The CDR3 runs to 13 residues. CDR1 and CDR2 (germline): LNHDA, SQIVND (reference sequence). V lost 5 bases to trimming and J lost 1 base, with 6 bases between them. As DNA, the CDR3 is TGTGCCAGTAGTTCAGGGTCCTACAATGAGCAGTTCTTC. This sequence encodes CASSSGSYNEQFF. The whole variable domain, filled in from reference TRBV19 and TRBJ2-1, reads DGGITQSPKYLFRKEGQNVTLSCEQNLNHDAMYWYRQDPGQGLRLIYYSQIVNDFQKGDIAEGYSVSREKKESFPLTVTSAQKNPTAFYLCASSSGSYNEQFFGPGTRLTVL.

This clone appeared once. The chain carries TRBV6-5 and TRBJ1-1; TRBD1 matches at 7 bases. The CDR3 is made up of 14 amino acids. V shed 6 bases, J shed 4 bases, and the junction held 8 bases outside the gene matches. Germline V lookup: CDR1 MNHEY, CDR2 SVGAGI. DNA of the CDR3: TGTGCCAGCAGAAGGCAGGGGGGTAGCACTGAAGCTTTCTTT. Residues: CASRRQGGSTEAFF.

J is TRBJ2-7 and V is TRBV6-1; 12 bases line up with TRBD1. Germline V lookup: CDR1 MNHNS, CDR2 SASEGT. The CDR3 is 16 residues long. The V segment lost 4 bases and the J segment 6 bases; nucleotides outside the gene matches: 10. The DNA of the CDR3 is TGTGCCAGCAGTGGACGAGCGGGACAGGGGGCAGGCGAGCAGTACTTC. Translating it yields CASSGRAGQGAGEQYF.

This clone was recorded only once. The CDR3 DNA reads as TGTGCCAGCAGTCCCGGGACAGGGATAGAGACCCAGTACTTC. Its protein product is CASSPGTGIETQYF. The V and J genes are TRBV6-5 and TRBJ2-5; 9 bases are a match to TRBD1. The V and J ends lost 5 bases and 4 bases, in that order; junction bases with no gene match: 5. The germline V gene has CDR1 MNHEY and CDR2 SVGAGI. This CDR3 comprises 14 residues.

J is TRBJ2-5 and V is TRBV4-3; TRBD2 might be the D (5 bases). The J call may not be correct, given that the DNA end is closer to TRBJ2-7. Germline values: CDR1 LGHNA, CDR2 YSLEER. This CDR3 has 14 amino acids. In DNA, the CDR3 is TGCGCCAGCAGCCAAGGGAGGCAAATCTACGAGCAGTACTTC. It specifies CASSQGRQIYEQYF.

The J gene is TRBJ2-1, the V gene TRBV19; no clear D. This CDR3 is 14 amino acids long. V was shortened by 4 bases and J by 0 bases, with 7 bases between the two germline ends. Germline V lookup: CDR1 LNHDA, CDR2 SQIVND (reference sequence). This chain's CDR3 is CASSTQSSYNEQFF. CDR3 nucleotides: TGTGCCAGTAGTACACAGAGCTCCTACAATGAGCAGTTCTTC.

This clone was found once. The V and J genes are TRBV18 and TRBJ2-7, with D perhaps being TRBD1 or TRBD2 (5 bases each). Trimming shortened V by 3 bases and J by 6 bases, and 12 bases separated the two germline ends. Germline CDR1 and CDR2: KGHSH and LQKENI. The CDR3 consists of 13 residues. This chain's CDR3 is CASSPGDPGEQYF. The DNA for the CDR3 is TGTGCCAGCTCACCGGGGGATCCGGGCGAGCAGTACTTC.

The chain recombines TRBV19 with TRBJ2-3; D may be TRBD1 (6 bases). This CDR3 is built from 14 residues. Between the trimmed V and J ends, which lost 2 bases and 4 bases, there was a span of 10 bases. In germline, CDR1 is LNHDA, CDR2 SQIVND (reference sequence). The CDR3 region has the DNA TGTGCCAGTAGTATAAAGCACAGGGCAGATACGCAGTATTTT. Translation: CASSIKHRADTQYF.

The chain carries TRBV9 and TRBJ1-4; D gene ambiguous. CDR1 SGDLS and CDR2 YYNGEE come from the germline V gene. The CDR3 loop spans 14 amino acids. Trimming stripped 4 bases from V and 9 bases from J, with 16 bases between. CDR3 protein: CASSPPSDSKKLFF. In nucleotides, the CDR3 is TGTGCCAGCAGCCCACCCTCTGATTCGAAAAAACTGTTTTTT. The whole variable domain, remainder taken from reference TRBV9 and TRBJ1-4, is DSGVTQTPKHLITATGQRVTLRCSPRSGDLSVYWYQQSLDQGLQFLIQYYNGEERAKGNILERFSAQQFPDLHSELNLSSLELGDSALYFCASSPPSDSKKLFFGSGTQLSVL.

In DNA form, the CDR3 reads TGTGCCAGCTCACCACCGACTAGCGGGGGGTACGAGCAGTACTTC. Translated, it gives CASSPPTSGGYEQYF. This chain uses TRBV18 with TRBJ2-7; 13 bases line up with TRBD2. The CDR3 totals 15 residues. V lost 0 bases, J lost 4 bases, and 0 bases stayed unmatched. The germline V gene has CDR1 KGHSH and CDR2 LQKENI.

CDR3 residues: CASSKGQNTEAFF. The CDR3 DNA reads as TGTGCCAGCAGTAAGGGACAGAACACTGAAGCTTTCTTT. The chain is built from TRBV6-5 and TRBJ1-1; D possibly corresponds to TRBD1 (6 bases). Looked up from germline, CDR1 is MNHEY and CDR2 is SVGAGI. The CDR3 totals 13 residues. V shed 5 bases and J shed 1 base, with 8 bases lying between them.

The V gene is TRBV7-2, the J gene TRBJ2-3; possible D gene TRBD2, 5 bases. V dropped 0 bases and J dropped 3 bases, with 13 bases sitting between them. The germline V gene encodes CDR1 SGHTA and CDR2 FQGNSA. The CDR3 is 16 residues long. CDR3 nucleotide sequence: TGTGCCAGCAGCTTAGCGGGTACGGGGAGAACAGATACGCAGTATTTT. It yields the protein CASSLAGTGRTDTQYF.

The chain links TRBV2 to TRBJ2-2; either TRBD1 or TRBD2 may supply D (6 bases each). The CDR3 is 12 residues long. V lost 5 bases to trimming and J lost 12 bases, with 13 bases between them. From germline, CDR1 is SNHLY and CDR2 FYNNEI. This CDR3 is CASSPQGRKLFF. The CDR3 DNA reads TGTGCCAGCAGTCCTCAGGGGAGGAAGCTGTTTTTT.